These 29 T cell receptor beta chains originate from one sample sequenced in a study of CD8 T cells in ankylosing spondylitis. Each CDR3 protein gets one entry after TCRdb re-called the 5' RACE reads with MiXCR. Found here are around 300,000 distinct CDR3 sequences, about 20% of them singletons; the top ten hold 3% to 4%. Material for sequencing was blood, either unsorted or a sorted T cell fraction (not recorded which). All receptors derive from a female donor with ankylosing spondylitis or in good health (not recorded which).

This clonotype was counted ten times or more. Here the CDR3 reads CASSLNRDASYGYTF. CDR3 nucleotide sequence: TGCGCCAGCAGCTTGAACCGGGACGCCTCCTATGGCTACACCTTC. The chain couples TRBV5-1 to TRBJ1-2; possibly TRBD1 for D (5 bases). CDR3 length: 15 residues. V was trimmed by 1 base and J by 4 bases, leaving 14 bases between them. Germline assignment: CDR1 SGHRS and CDR2 YFSETQ.

In nucleotides, the CDR3 is TGTGCCAGCAGCCATACCGGTCCGGGGGAGACCCAGTACTTC. Its translation: CASSHTGPGETQYF. V is TRBV3-1 and J is TRBJ2-5; the D gene is possibly TRBD2 (5 bases). The CDR3 runs 14 residues. CDR1 and CDR2 from the germline V gene are LGHDT and YNNKEL (reference sequence). V was clipped by 3 bases and J by 5 bases, with 13 bases between them.

The V and J genes are TRBV5-4 and TRBJ2-5; 7 nucleotides agree with TRBD2. The V gene end was trimmed by 4 bases and the J gene end by 2 bases; junction bases not matched to a gene: 2. The CDR3 runs 13 residues. The germline V gene has CDR1 SGHNT and CDR2 YYREEE (reference sequence). The CDR3: CASSRTRQETQYF. The CDR3 region has the DNA TGTGCCAGCAGCAGGACTAGGCAAGAGACCCAGTACTTC.

In its sample, this clonotype was seen a few times. The chain has TRBV3-1 and TRBJ2-1; a possible D gene is TRBD1 (6 bases). The V and J ends lost 8 bases and 3 bases respectively, with 11 bases between them. Germline assignment: CDR1 LGHDT and CDR2 YNNKEL (reference sequence). The CDR3 is 13 amino acids. Here the CDR3 reads CASARDNYNEQFF. CDR3 bases: TGTGCCAGCGCCCGGGACAACTACAATGAGCAGTTCTTC.

This chain joins TRBV23-1 and TRBJ2-5, with D uncertain. TRBV23-1 is an ORF, and what it does is uncertain. The CDR3 loop spans 14 amino acids. Trimming shortened V by 6 bases and J by 5 bases, and 16 bases separated the two germline ends. CDR3 amino acids: CASRLTSAGETQYF. For the CDR3, the DNA is TGCGCCAGCAGACTAACCTCGGCCGGGGAGACCCAGTACTTC.

This clonotype was detected only a few times. The chain has TRBV12-3 or TRBV12-4 and TRBJ2-5, with D possibly being TRBD2 (6 bases). Trimming removed 7 bases from V and 1 base from J, with 10 bases in between. The CDR3 is 13 residues long. The CDR3 spells CASTSRGQETQYF. The CDR3 DNA reads as TGTGCCAGCACCTCGCGGGGCCAAGAGACCCAGTACTTC.

V usage is TRBV20-1 and J usage is TRBJ1-4; 9 bases map to TRBD1. This CDR3 comprises 14 residues. The germline V gene encodes CDR1 DFQATT and CDR2 SNEGSKA (reference sequence). After removal of 1 base from V and 6 bases from J, the junction contained 3 bases not matched to a gene. This CDR3 is CSARGRDRDEKLFF. The CDR3, as DNA: TGCAGTGCTAGAGGCCGGGACAGGGATGAAAAACTGTTTTTT.

V and J are TRBV7-2 and TRBJ2-5; weak D call: TRBD2 (6 bases). The germline V gene encodes CDR1 SGHTA and CDR2 FQGNSA. V gave up 8 bases and J gave up 1 base, with 11 bases separating them. The CDR3 covers 13 residues. The CDR3 loop is CASGRDFQETQYF. Written as DNA, the CDR3 is TGTGCCAGCGGACGGGACTTCCAAGAGACCCAGTACTTC. Using reference TRBV7-2 and TRBJ2-5 for the parts outside the CDR3, the full variable domain is GAGVSQSPSNKVTEKGKDVELRCDPISGHTALYWYRQSLGQGLEFLIYFQGNSAPDKSGLPSDRFSAERTGGSVSTLTIQRTQQEDSAVYLCASGRDFQETQYFGPGTRLLVL.

The chain is built from TRBV5-1 and TRBJ2-5; D not certain. From germline, CDR1 is SGHRS and CDR2 YFSETQ. V was shortened by 4 bases and J by 0 bases, with 10 bases between the two germline ends. The CDR3 sequence is 14 residues long. The CDR3 reads CASSPRRNQETQYF. Written as DNA, the CDR3 is TGCGCCAGCAGCCCTAGACGGAACCAAGAGACCCAGTACTTC.

In its sample, this clonotype was seen many times. The chain employs TRBV5-6 and TRBJ2-3; D could derive from TRBD1 or TRBD2 (5 bases each). Trimming pared 1 base from V and 5 bases from J, leaving 14 bases between. Germline values: CDR1 SGHDT, CDR2 YYEEEE. The CDR3 runs to 15 residues. DNA of the CDR3: TGTGCCAGCAGCTTGACTACAACTGGGGGAGATACGCAGTATTTT. Amino acid sequence: CASSLTTTGGDTQYF.

The J gene is TRBJ1-1, the V gene TRBV12-3 or TRBV12-4; perhaps TRBD1 as D (5 bases). The CDR3 totals 17 residues. V lost 5 bases and J 1 base, leaving 20 bases between the germline ends. CDR3 sequence: CASSPNPRAGGNTEAFF. The CDR3 nucleotides are TGTGCCAGCAGTCCGAACCCCAGGGCCGGGGGGAACACTGAAGCTTTCTTT.

V and J are TRBV6-6 and TRBJ1-2, with a possible D match to TRBD1 (5 bases). The ends were cut back, 6 bases at V and 6 bases at J, with 14 bases in the middle. The CDR3 is 13 amino acids. Per germline, CDR1 MNHNY and CDR2 SVGAGI (reference sequence). CDR3 region: CASRRAGGDGYTF. DNA for the CDR3: TGTGCCAGCAGAAGGGCGGGGGGAGATGGCTACACCTTC.

This clonotype was seen only a few times. The CDR3 nucleotides read TGCAGTGCTAGATCGGGGACTAGCGGATCCACAGATACGCAGTATTTT. Protein sequence: CSARSGTSGSTDTQYF. This chain joins TRBV20-1 and TRBJ2-3; 11 nucleotides line up with TRBD2. CDR3 length equals 16 residues. CDR1 and CDR2 from the germline V gene are DFQATT and SNEGSKA (reference sequence). Trimming removed 2 bases from V and 2 bases from J; junction bases left unmatched: 6.

The V gene is TRBV12-3 or TRBV12-4, the J gene TRBJ2-2; TRBD2 matches 10 bases. V shed 5 bases and J 8 bases; nucleotides not matched to a gene: 14. The CDR3 runs to 17 residues. CDR3 residues: CASSLQAGGTGGGELFF. CDR3 coding DNA: TGTGCCAGCAGTCTCCAAGCGGGAGGGACTGGCGGGGGGGAGCTGTTTTTT.

The table lists this clonotype with a few counts. The V gene is TRBV20-1, the J gene TRBJ1-1; D is possibly TRBD1 (5 bases). Germline V gene sequence: CDR1 DFQATT, CDR2 SNEGSKA (reference sequence). Trimming removed 3 bases from V and 4 bases from J, with 9 bases in between. There are 12 residues in the CDR3. The CDR3 loop is CSASDRLTEAFF. The CDR3 region has the DNA TGCAGTGCTAGTGACAGACTCACTGAAGCTTTCTTT.

This clonotype was seen ten or more times. V gene TRBV12-3 or TRBV12-4 combines with J gene TRBJ2-3; D gene uncertain. This CDR3 is built from 15 residues. V lost 6 bases and J lost 1, with 14 bases in between. CDR3 loop: CASRPSSAGTDTQYF. The CDR3, as DNA: TGTGCCAGCAGACCCTCGTCGGCCGGCACAGATACGCAGTATTTT.

The J gene is TRBJ1-2, the V gene TRBV6-5; no reliable D call. Trimming removed 3 bases from V and 7 bases from J, with 15 bases in between. This CDR3 region has 14 residues. Germline CDR1 MNHEY, CDR2 SVGAGI. The CDR3 loop reads CASSYFQSNLGYTF. Here the CDR3 DNA reads TGTGCCAGCAGTTATTTCCAGTCAAACCTTGGCTACACCTTC.

The gene calls are TRBV7-8 and TRBJ2-7; either TRBD1 or TRBD2 may supply D (5 bases each). The CDR3 is 14 amino acids. Germline CDR1 and CDR2: SGHVS and FQNEAQ. Trimming left V 5 bases short and J 2 bases short, with 13 bases between. This chain's CDR3 is CASSPRDRTYEQYF. The CDR3 bases are TGTGCCAGCAGCCCCCGGGACCGGACCTACGAGCAGTACTTC. Full variable domain (outside the CDR3, taken from reference TRBV7-8 and TRBJ2-7): GAGVSQSPRYKVAKRGQDVALRCDPISGHVSLFWYQQALGQGPEFLTYFQNEAQLDKSGLPSDRFFAERPEGSVSTLKIQRTQQEDSAVYLCASSPRDRTYEQYFGPGTRLTVT.

This clonotype was counted many times. V and J are TRBV6-1 and TRBJ1-1; D uncertain. The CDR3 sequence is 13 residues long. The V end was cut by 7 bases, the J end by 0 bases, with 9 bases between. Germline lookup yields CDR1 MNHNS and CDR2 SASEGT. CDR3: CASTRNVNTEAFF. In DNA, the CDR3 is TGTGCCAGCACCCGGAACGTGAACACTGAAGCTTTCTTT.

Of note for this clonotype: At one of its ends the junction is not consistent with the germline gene, which may arise from a read error. V and J are TRBV7-9 and TRBJ2-7; a weak D match, TRBD2 (6 bases). CDR3 size: 17 residues. Germline loops: CDR1 SEHNR, CDR2 FQNEAQ (reference sequence). This chain's CDR3 is CASSSLGGLGTNYKQYF. CDR3 nucleotide sequence: TGTGCCAGCAGCTCATTGGGAGGTTTGGGCACGAACTACAAGCAGTACTTC. Together with reference TRBV7-9 and TRBJ2-7, the CDR3 gives the full variable domain: DTGVSQNPRHKITKRGQNVTFRCDPISEHNRLYWYRQTLGQGPEFLTYFQNEAQLEKSRLLSDRFSAERPKGSFSTLEIQRTEQGDSAMYLCASSSLGGLGTNYKQYFGPGTRLTVT.

This clonotype has more than one count but fewer than ten. The chain links TRBV6-1 to TRBJ2-2, with 9 positions matching TRBD2. Germline V CDR1 and CDR2: MNHNS, SASEGT. This CDR3 is built from 15 residues. The junction had 1 base not matched to a gene; V was cut back by 4 bases and J by 1 base. The CDR3 DNA is TGTGCCAGCAGTGTAGCGGGAGTGAACACCGGGGAGCTGTTTTTT. Translated: CASSVAGVNTGELFF.

Many counts were recorded for this clonotype. V usage is TRBV29-1 and J usage is TRBJ1-2; possibly TRBD1 for D (5 bases). V was trimmed by 0 bases and J by 4 bases, leaving 9 bases between them. The germline V gene has CDR1 SQVTM and CDR2 ANQGSEA. CDR3 length: 13 amino acids. Written as DNA, the CDR3 is TGCAGCGTTGAAGACAGGGAAGGCTATGGCTACACCTTC. The encoded protein is CSVEDREGYGYTF.

This clonotype was seen only a few times. The chain is built from TRBV7-2 and TRBJ1-2, with D possibly TRBD1 on 5 matching bases. This CDR3 region has 15 residues. Trimming removed 7 bases at V and 5 bases at J, with 20 bases between. The V gene's germline CDR1 is SGHTA and CDR2 FQGNSA. This chain's CDR3 is CASTQGPDGFYGYTF. The CDR3 nucleotides read TGTGCCAGCACCCAGGGTCCGGATGGGTTTTATGGCTACACCTTC.

The genes are TRBV15 and TRBJ1-1; the D gene is possibly TRBD1 (5 bases). The V end lost 7 bases, the J end lost 8 bases, and 17 bases lay between the germline ends. The CDR3 is 13 residues long. The germline V gene has CDR1 LNHNV and CDR2 YYDKDF (reference sequence). The CDR3 sequence is CATTVGGAGEAFF. CDR3 DNA sequence: TGTGCCACCACCGTGGGAGGGGCCGGGGAAGCTTTCTTT.

This clonotype was recorded many times. The V and J genes are TRBV5-1 and TRBJ2-7; D is unclear. Germline values: CDR1 SGHRS, CDR2 YFSETQ. Deletions cut 0 bases from V and 0 bases from J, with 4 bases between. This CDR3 has 13 amino acids. This CDR3 is CASSLDGSYEQYF. In DNA, the CDR3 is TGCGCCAGCAGCTTGGACGGCTCCTACGAGCAGTACTTC.

The chain couples TRBV20-1 to TRBJ2-7; 10 bases agree with TRBD2. CDR3 length: 15 residues. Trimming removed 1 base from V and 10 bases from J; junction bases left unmatched: 13. Germline lookup yields CDR1 DFQATT and CDR2 SNEGSKA (reference sequence). CDR3 DNA: TGCAGTGCTAGAGTTCTAAGGACTAGCGGATCCTTCCAGTACTTC. As protein: CSARVLRTSGSFQYF.

This clonotype was counted a few times. The chain combines TRBV20-1 with TRBJ1-3, with D possibly being TRBD1 (6 bases). This CDR3 has 16 amino acids. The V gene's germline CDR1 is DFQATT and CDR2 SNEGSKA (reference sequence). The V and J ends lost 6 bases and 0 bases respectively, with 18 bases between them. The CDR3 here is CSAPDSSRPSGNTIYF. Written as DNA, the CDR3 is TGCAGTGCCCCGGACAGTTCCCGGCCCTCTGGAAACACCATATATTTT.

This clonotype was detected many times. The chain uses TRBV29-1 and TRBJ1-4; D is possibly TRBD1 (6 bases). Germline V gives CDR1 SQVTM, CDR2 ANQGSEA. V was trimmed by 4 bases and J by 5 bases, leaving 8 bases between them. The length of the CDR3 is 12 residues. CDR3 nucleotides: TGCAGCGTTGGCGGGGGCAATGAAAAACTGTTTTTT. Its translation is CSVGGGNEKLFF.

The chain has TRBV28 and TRBJ1-5; no clear D gene. The CDR3 totals 12 residues. With 7 bases removed from V and 3 bases from J, the gap between germline ends came to 7 bases. Germline assignment: CDR1 MDHEN and CDR2 SYDVKM. The CDR3 coding sequence is TGTGCCAGCAAACGGATCAATCAGCCCCAGCATTTT. Its protein product is CASKRINQPQHF.